The next 27 T cell receptor beta chains were all read from a single sample in a study of cytomegalovirus exposure and HLA in healthy donors. Primers for the PCR totalled 60 Vbeta and 13 Jbeta. Sequencing was performed with immunoSEQ multiplex PCR; in TCRdb, only in-frame clones are kept and a portion is missing. The sample holds some 170,000 clones; around 75% are singletons and the top ten take about 3%. The specimen sequenced was PBMCs. These receptors all stem from a male donor in good health and CMV-seronegative.

The chain links TRBV5-1 to TRBJ2-1; 14 positions agree with TRBD2. The CDR3 runs 15 residues. With 7 bases clipped from V and 6 bases from J, the junction kept 6 bases outside the gene matches. The germline V gene encodes CDR1 SGHRS and CDR2 YFSETQ. This CDR3 reads CASRLAGGLGNEQFF. The CDR3 nucleotides read TGCGCCAGCCGACTAGCGGGGGGGCTCGGCAATGAGCAGTTCTTC.

The V call is TRBV28, the J call TRBJ1-5, with TRBD1 identical over 9 bases. The V segment lost 6 bases and the J segment 6 bases; nucleotides outside the gene matches: 12. CDR1 MDHEN and CDR2 SYDVKM come from the germline V gene. The CDR3 extends over 16 amino acids. CDR3 protein: CASSLVKGQGGQPQHF. The CDR3 DNA follows: TGTGCCAGCAGCCTAGTAAAGGGACAGGGAGGTCAGCCCCAGCATTTT.

The J gene is TRBJ2-7, the V gene TRBV29-1; TRBD2 agrees at 9 bases. The J segment lost 2 bases and the V segment lost 6 bases, leaving 8 bases of the junction unmatched. This CDR3 has 14 amino acids. Germline V gene data show CDR1 as SQVTM and CDR2 as ANQGSEA. The CDR3, as DNA: TGCAGCGTCTTCGCGGGAGGGTTGACCTACGAGCAGTACTTC. Translated, it gives CSVFAGGLTYEQYF.

V and J are TRBV5-4 and TRBJ1-1, with 8 positions matching TRBD1. CDR3 size: 14 residues. The V segment lost 0 bases and the J segment 5 bases; nucleotides outside the gene matches: 3. CDR1 SGHNT and CDR2 YYREEE come from the germline V gene (reference sequence). CDR3 residues: CASSLARGPTEAFF. The DNA of the CDR3 is TGTGCCAGCAGCTTGGCCAGGGGGCCAACTGAAGCTTTCTTT. Complete variable domain (other parts from reference TRBV5-4 and TRBJ1-1): ETGVTQSPTHLIKTRGQQVTLRCSSQSGHNTVSWYQQALGQGPQFIFQYYREEENGRGNFPPRFSGLQFPNYSSELNVNALELDDSALYLCASSLARGPTEAFFGQGTRLTVV.

V usage is TRBV2 and J usage is TRBJ1-2; 8 bases fit TRBD1. The V gene end was trimmed by 5 bases and the J gene end by 6 bases; junction bases not matched to a gene: 14. The germline V gene encodes CDR1 SNHLY and CDR2 FYNNEI. The CDR3 totals 16 residues. This chain's CDR3 is CASSPRTGKGVNGYTF. CDR3 sequence (DNA): TGTGCCAGCAGTCCTCGGACAGGGAAGGGGGTAAATGGCTACACCTTC.

As DNA, the CDR3 is TGTGCCTTATCCCTATCGAGCTCCTACAATGAGCAGTTCTTC. Its protein product is CALSLSSSYNEQFF. The genes are TRBV30 and TRBJ2-1; no firm D call. The germline V gene has CDR1 GTSNPN and CDR2 SVGIG (reference sequence). V was trimmed by 7 bases and J by 0 bases, leaving 13 bases between them. This CDR3 is built from 14 residues.

The V call is TRBV27, the J call TRBJ1-5; D might be TRBD1 (6 bases). The V gene lost 5 bases and the J gene lost 4 bases, with 12 bases spanning the gap. CDR1 is MNHEY and CDR2 is SMNVEV in the germline V gene (reference sequence). CDR3 length equals 14 residues. CDR3 region: CASSTGMGNQPQHF. Here the CDR3 DNA reads TGTGCCAGCAGTACAGGGATGGGGAATCAGCCCCAGCATTTT.

For the CDR3, the DNA is TGTGCCAGCACCCCTGCCGGGGCAGGGGCTAGGTTAAACGCCTACGAGCAGTACTTC. Residues: CASTPAGAGARLNAYEQYF. The chain couples TRBV28 to TRBJ2-7; perhaps TRBD1 as D (6 bases). Germline CDR1 is MDHEN and CDR2 is SYDVKM. The V and J ends lost 7 bases and 2 bases respectively, with 30 bases between them. The CDR3 extends over 19 amino acids.

This clone was detected only once. CDR3 region: CASSPSIEPNSPLHF. The CDR3 region has the DNA TGTGCCAGCTCACCAAGTATAGAACCTAATTCACCCCTCCACTTT. The chain joins TRBV18 to TRBJ1-6; no definite D call. In germline, CDR1 is KGHSH, CDR2 LQKENI. The CDR3 consists of 15 residues. With 2 bases removed from V and 6 bases from J, the gap between germline ends came to 11 bases.

The sample holds one count of this clone. CDR3 sequence reads: CASSQSSGGGQPQHF. The CDR3 DNA follows: TGTGCCAGCAGCCAATCAAGCGGGGGCGGTCAGCCCCAGCATTTT. The chain has TRBV16 and TRBJ1-5; tentative D call: TRBD1 (6 bases). Germline lookup yields CDR1 KGHSY and CDR2 FQNENV. The CDR3 totals 15 residues. Trimming took off 0 bases at V and 6 bases at J, with 12 bases between the two ends.

Comment on this clone: The same CDR3 is also encoded by other DNA sequences in this sample. The rearrangement uses TRBV6-5 and TRBJ1-2, with TRBD1 identical over 8 bases. The CDR3 totals 14 residues. The germline CDR1 and CDR2 sequences are MNHEY and SVGAGI. V was pared by 3 bases and J by 8 bases, with 8 bases of the junction left unmatched. The CDR3 region has the DNA TGTGCCAGCAGTTATCGGGACAGGTTTAAGGGCTACACCTTC. Translation gives CASSYRDRFKGYTF.

The chain uses TRBV6-5 and TRBJ2-7; 9 bases match TRBD2. V was pared by 7 bases and J by 5 bases, with 9 bases of the junction left unmatched. Germline lookup yields CDR1 MNHEY and CDR2 SVGAGI. This CDR3 spans 14 amino acids. CDR3 protein: CASTPSGRNHEQYF. As DNA, the CDR3 is TGTGCCAGCACCCCCAGCGGGAGGAACCACGAGCAGTACTTC.

The chain joins TRBV11-3 to TRBJ2-7; 7 bases agree with TRBD1. The CDR3 length is 15 residues. Germline trimming cut 2 bases from V and 3 bases from J; bases unmatched to any gene: 7. CDR1 is SGHNT, CDR2 YENEEA, per germline. The CDR3 DNA reads as TGTGCCAGCAGCTTACTCCCAGGGGGTCACTACGAGCAGTACTTC. This codes for CASSLLPGGHYEQYF.

J is TRBJ1-6 and V is TRBV27; 10 bases are a match to TRBD1. The CDR3 is 15 amino acids. Germline V gives CDR1 MNHEY, CDR2 SMNVEV (reference sequence). The V gene end was trimmed by 6 bases and the J gene end by 7 bases; junction bases not matched to a gene: 6. CDR3 coding DNA: TGTGCCAGCAGCCTGACAGGGGGCAGAAATTCACCCCTCCACTTT. Protein product: CASSLTGGRNSPLHF.

V gene TRBV7-3 combines with J gene TRBJ1-6; no clear D gene. Per the germline V gene, CDR1 is SGHTA and CDR2 is FQGTGA. This CDR3 spans 15 amino acids. V lost 1 base and J 7 bases, leaving 11 bases between the germline ends. For the CDR3, the DNA is TGTGCCAGCAGCTTAAGTCCCTTTTCGAATTCACCCCTCCACTTT. Protein sequence: CASSLSPFSNSPLHF. The whole variable domain, remainder taken from reference TRBV7-3 and TRBJ1-6, is GAGVSQTPSNKVTEKGKYVELRCDPISGHTALYWYRQSLGQGPEFLIYFQGTGAADDSGLPNDRFFAVRPEGSVSTLKIQRTERGDSAVYLCASSLSPFSNSPLHFGNGTRLTVT.

This chain links TRBV2 with TRBJ2-2; D remains unclear. Looked up from germline, CDR1 is SNHLY and CDR2 is FYNNEI. V lost 8 bases and J lost 6, with 16 bases in between. CDR3 length equals 14 residues. The CDR3 sequence is CASWAGLGPGELFF. CDR3 bases: TGTGCCAGCTGGGCCGGCTTGGGCCCCGGGGAGCTGTTTTTT.

The rearrangement uses TRBV28 and TRBJ1-5, with TRBD1 as a possible D gene (5 bases). Germline V gives CDR1 MDHEN, CDR2 SYDVKM. The CDR3 covers 14 residues. V gave up 6 bases and J gave up 1 base, with 10 bases separating them. CDR3 amino acids: CASSREGSNQPQHF. In DNA form, the CDR3 reads TGTGCCAGCAGCAGGGAGGGGAGCAATCAGCCCCAGCATTTT.

The chain carries TRBV6-5 and TRBJ2-5; 7 bases are shared with TRBD1. This CDR3 comprises 15 residues. CDR1 and CDR2 (germline): MNHEY, SVGAGI. V shed 4 bases, J shed 2 bases, and the junction held 7 bases outside the gene matches. The CDR3 DNA reads TGTGCCAGCAGTTGGGACAGATGGACGCAAGAGACCCAGTACTTC. This encodes CASSWDRWTQETQYF.

The chain combines TRBV5-6 with TRBJ1-2, with 7 positions matching TRBD1. CDR3 size: 14 residues. Germline trimming cut 3 bases from V and 5 bases from J; bases unmatched to any gene: 7. Germline CDR1 and CDR2: SGHDT and YYEEEE. The CDR3 DNA reads TGTGCCAGCAGCTGGGGGGACAGCTTTTATGGCTACACCTTC. Its protein product is CASSWGDSFYGYTF.

The chain recombines TRBV7-9 with TRBJ2-5, with 10 nucleotides matching TRBD1. In germline, CDR1 is SEHNR, CDR2 FQNEAQ (reference sequence). The CDR3 is made up of 14 amino acids. V lost 5 bases and J lost 5; bases outside the gene matches: 5. CDR3 residues: CASSGGQGLETQYF. CDR3 coding DNA: TGTGCCAGCAGCGGGGGACAGGGGTTGGAGACCCAGTACTTC. Drawing the rest from reference TRBV7-9 and TRBJ2-5, the complete variable domain is DTGVSQNPRHKITKRGQNVTFRCDPISEHNRLYWYRQTLGQGPEFLTYFQNEAQLEKSRLLSDRFSAERPKGSFSTLEIQRTEQGDSAMYLCASSGGQGLETQYFGPGTRLLVL.

The chain links TRBV6-1 to TRBJ2-1, with D tentatively TRBD2 (5 bases). V shed 7 bases and J shed 5 bases, with 9 bases lying between them. Germline CDR1 reads MNHNS; CDR2 reads SASEGT. This CDR3 has 12 amino acids. This CDR3 is CASTFSDNEQFF. DNA of the CDR3: TGTGCCAGCACCTTTAGCGACAATGAGCAGTTCTTC.

This chain links TRBV7-8 with TRBJ1-3, with TRBD1 as a possible D gene (5 bases). This CDR3 comprises 16 residues. Germline CDR1 SGHVS, CDR2 FQNEAQ. The V and J ends lost 5 bases and 0 bases respectively, with 14 bases between them. The CDR3, as DNA: TGTGCCAGCAGCCCCGCAGGGATTGTCTCTGGAAACACCATATATTTT. Amino acids: CASSPAGIVSGNTIYF.

This clone was seen more than once but under ten times. This chain links TRBV11-2 with TRBJ2-4; D perhaps matches TRBD2 (6 bases). Trimming pared 0 bases from V and 8 bases from J, leaving 11 bases between. Germline CDR1 and CDR2: SGHAT and FQNNGV. CDR3 length: 14 residues. In DNA form, the CDR3 reads TGTGCCAGCAGCTTAGAACTAGCCAAGGACATTCAGTACTTC. Translated, it gives CASSLELAKDIQYF.

This chain connects TRBV6-5 to TRBJ1-2, with D possibly TRBD1 on 5 matching bases. Per germline, CDR1 MNHEY and CDR2 SVGAGI. The CDR3 sequence is 15 residues long. The V gene lost 2 bases and the J gene lost 7 bases, with 17 bases spanning the gap. The chain's CDR3 is CASSYNGDRASGYTF. CDR3 DNA sequence: TGTGCCAGCAGTTACAACGGAGACAGAGCCAGTGGCTACACCTTC.

The chain joins TRBV7-2 to TRBJ2-1, with D perhaps TRBD2 (5 bases). The CDR3 sequence is 18 residues long. Germline assignment: CDR1 SGHTA and CDR2 FQGNSA. Trimming pared 4 bases from V and 1 base from J, leaving 20 bases between. In nucleotides, the CDR3 is TGTGCCAGCAGCTCACCGCCCGGGTGGGGAGAGTCCTACAATGAGCAGTTCTTC. This translates into CASSSPPGWGESYNEQFF.

The chain couples TRBV7-9 to TRBJ2-7; D perhaps matches TRBD1 (5 bases). Germline CDR1 SEHNR, CDR2 FQNEAQ (reference sequence). The CDR3 totals 14 residues. Trimming cost V 0 bases and J 6 bases, with 12 bases left between them. The CDR3 sequence: CASSLAAGIGEQYF. In DNA, the CDR3 is TGTGCCAGCAGCTTAGCGGCAGGGATAGGCGAGCAGTACTTC.

The V gene is TRBV29-1, the J gene TRBJ1-1; D gene ambiguous. The CDR3 sequence is 14 residues long. V was trimmed by 5 bases and J by 6 bases, leaving 19 bases between them. Germline V gives CDR1 SQVTM, CDR2 ANQGSEA. CDR3 bases: TGCAGCGTTCGACCTCTGGGCACAATCTCTGAAGCTTTCTTT. This codes for CSVRPLGTISEAFF. The full variable domain, rest sourced from reference TRBV29-1 and TRBJ1-1, is SAVISQKPSRDICQRGTSLTIQCQVDSQVTMMFWYRQQPGQSLTLIATANQGSEATYESGFVIDKFPISRPNLTFSTLTVSNMSPEDSSIYLCSVRPLGTISEAFFGQGTRLTVV.